Below, 9 T cell receptor beta chains from the same sample are listed, as sequenced in a study of regulatory T cells in long-lasting Graves disease. Documented time point: newly diagnosed GD, antithyroid drugs for less than 3 months. With RNA extracted from PBMCs as input, the TCR library was made. iRepertoire HTBI primers and Arm-PCR of CDR3 regions built TCR beta libraries. TCRdb re-called the multiplex PCR reads with MiXCR, one entry per CDR3 protein. The sample lists some 500,000 distinct CDR3 sequences, roughly 14% occurring once. The sample was also reused in another study, on T cells in Graves' hyperthyroidism and ophthalmopathy.

Sequencing was performed on peripheral blood mononuclear cells (PBMCs), taken at new diagnosis, from a patient treated with antithyroid drugs. The receptor source for this set is a man aged 25 to 40 with Graves disease.

This clonotype has ten or more counts. This chain uses TRBV5-1 with TRBJ1-5, with TRBD1 matching 7 bases. The CDR3 runs to 14 residues. Germline V gives CDR1 SGHRS, CDR2 YFSETQ. V was clipped by 2 bases and J by 7 bases; unmatched bases: 6. Here the CDR3 reads CASSFAGGGQPQHF. For the CDR3, the DNA is TGCGCCAGCAGCTTTGCAGGGGGAGGCCAGCCCCAGCATTTT.

DNA of the CDR3: TGTGCCAGTAGTATAGCTAGGAGGACAGGCTACGAGCAGTACTTC. It codes for CASSIARRTGYEQYF. The J gene is TRBJ2-7, the V gene TRBV19, with 7 bases identical to TRBD1. CDR1 LNHDA and CDR2 SQIVND come from the germline V gene (reference sequence). CDR3 size: 15 residues. The V gene end was trimmed by 1 base and the J gene end by 3 bases; junction bases not matched to a gene: 6.

Ten or more counts support this clonotype. V and J are TRBV27 and TRBJ2-7; D gene unclear. Germline CDR1 reads MNHEY; CDR2 reads SMNVEV (reference sequence). Deletions cut 4 bases from V and 2 bases from J, with 6 bases between. This CDR3 region has 12 residues. CDR3 coding DNA: TGTGCCAGCAGTTCACAACCCTACGAGCAGTACTTC. The encoded protein is CASSSQPYEQYF.

Worth noting for this clonotype: A read error may produce the germline difference seen at one junction end. CDR3 nucleotide sequence: TGCAGTGCTAGAGGAAGGCCCCAGTGGACTAGCGGGAGGGCCTACGAGCGGTACTTC. Protein: CSARGRPQWTSGRAYERYF. The genes are TRBV20-1 and TRBJ2-7; 15 bases fit TRBD2. The CDR3 is made up of 19 amino acids. CDR1 is DFQATT, CDR2 SNEGSKA, per germline (reference sequence).

In this sample, this clonotype turned up a few times. The rearrangement links TRBV29-1 to TRBJ2-5; no definite D call. V lost 7 bases and J 3 bases, leaving 9 bases between the germline ends. Germline loops: CDR1 SQVTM, CDR2 ANQGSEA. This CDR3 spans 11 amino acids. The CDR3 loop reads CSARLEETQYF. CDR3 bases: TGCAGCGCGAGGTTAGAAGAGACCCAGTACTTC.

This clonotype came up many times. The chain recombines TRBV28 with TRBJ1-4; no clear D. The CDR3 extends over 15 amino acids. Trimming cost V 3 bases and J 5 bases, with 13 bases left between them. Germline CDR1 reads MDHEN; CDR2 reads SYDVKM. CDR3 region: CASSFGNPGNEKLFF. The CDR3 nucleotides are TGTGCCAGCAGTTTCGGTAATCCAGGAAATGAAAAACTGTTTTTT.

This clonotype was counted at least ten times. The gene calls are TRBV27 and TRBJ1-4, with 9 positions matching TRBD1. V shed 7 bases and J 5 bases; nucleotides not matched to a gene: 5. This CDR3 contains 14 residues. Germline-derived CDR1 and CDR2 are MNHEY and SMNVEV (reference sequence). CDR3: CASNYRGLNEKLFF. DNA of the CDR3: TGTGCCAGCAATTACAGGGGGCTCAATGAAAAACTGTTTTTT.

The gene calls are TRBV20-1 and TRBJ1-2; tentatively, D is TRBD1 (6 bases). V was clipped by 6 bases and J by 3 bases, with 29 bases between them. The CDR3 has 18 residues. Germline CDR1 reads DFQATT; CDR2 reads SNEGSKA (reference sequence). CDR3 sequence: CSAVPHRSDPGADYGYTF. The CDR3 coding sequence is TGCAGTGCCGTCCCCCATCGTTCCGACCCGGGGGCAGACTATGGCTACACCTTC.

The chain carries TRBV29-1 and TRBJ2-1; D perhaps matches TRBD1 (6 bases). The CDR3 is 13 amino acids. The germline V gene encodes CDR1 SQVTM and CDR2 ANQGSEA. The CDR3 protein is CIIPLDSYNEQFF. CDR3 DNA: TGCATCATACCGTTGGACAGCTACAATGAGCAGTTCTTC.